The clone carrying this TCR beta chain was picked up one time. The antigen is unknown. These data originate in a study of human thymus T cells. General study results and limits: Within thymic and blood repertoires, V and J gene usage appeared to be biased.

Libraries were prepared by immunoSEQ multiplex PCR; TCRdb keeps only in-frame clonotypes and omits some of them. The table lists tens of thousands of clones, about 93% of them singletons. During surgery, about 0.5-1 mL peripheral blood was drawn from four of eight donors. The V gene's germline CDR1 is MNHEY and CDR2 SVGAGI. Trimming took 2 bases from V and 2 from J, leaving 7 bases between them. This CDR3 has 15 residues. The clonotype was recovered from a boy less than two years old with a congenital heart defect but otherwise immunologically healthy. Material for sequencing was blood. This chain links TRBV6-5 with TRBJ1-6; no clear D gene. CDR3 residues: CASSYPRTYNSPLHF. The CDR3, as DNA: TGTGCCAGCAGTTACCCCAGAACCTATAATTCACCCCTCCACTTT.